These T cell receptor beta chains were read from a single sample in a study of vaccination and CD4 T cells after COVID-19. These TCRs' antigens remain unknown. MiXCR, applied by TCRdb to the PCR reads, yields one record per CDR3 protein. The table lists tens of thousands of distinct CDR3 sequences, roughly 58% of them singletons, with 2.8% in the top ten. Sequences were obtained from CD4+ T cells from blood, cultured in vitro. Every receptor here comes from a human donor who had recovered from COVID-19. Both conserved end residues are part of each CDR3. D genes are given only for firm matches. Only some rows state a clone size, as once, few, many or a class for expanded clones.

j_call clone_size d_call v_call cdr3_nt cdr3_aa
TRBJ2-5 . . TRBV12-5 TGTGCTAGTGGGACGGGACTTGTGAGAGAGACCCAGTACTTC CASGTGLVRETQYF
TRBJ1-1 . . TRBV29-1 TGCAGCGCCATGACAGACCTAAACACTGAAGCTTTCTTT CSAMTDLNTEAFF
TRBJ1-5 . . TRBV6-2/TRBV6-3 TGTGCCAGCAGTTACTCGACCACTAATCAGCCCCAGCATTTT CASSYSTTNQPQHF
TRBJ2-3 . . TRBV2 TGTGCCAGCAGGGAGTGGAATACGCAGTATTTT CASREWNTQYF
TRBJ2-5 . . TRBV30 TGTGCCTGGAGTGTACGGAGGCGGCAAGAGACCCAGTACTTC CAWSVRRRQETQYF
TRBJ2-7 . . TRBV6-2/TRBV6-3 TGTGCCAGCAGAACGGACGGGCCCTACGAGCAGTACTTC CASRTDGPYEQYF
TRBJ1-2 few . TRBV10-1 TGCGCCAGCAGTGAGTCGCGGGGCAGGGGACCCTATGGCTACACCTTC CASSESRGRGPYGYTF
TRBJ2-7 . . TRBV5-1 TGCGCCAGCAGCTCCGGGGACTCCTACGAGCAGTACTTC CASSSGDSYEQYF
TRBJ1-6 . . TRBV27 TGTGCCAGCAGTTTACGGCAGGGGCGGGGTTCACCCCTCCACTTT CASSLRQGRGSPLHF
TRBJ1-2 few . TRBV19 TGTGCCAGTAGTTCCCAGGGTGTCTATGGCTACACCTTC CASSSQGVYGYTF
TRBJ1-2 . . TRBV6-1 TGTGCCAGCAGACAGGGAATACGGGGCTACACCTTC CASRQGIRGYTF
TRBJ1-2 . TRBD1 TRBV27 TGTGCCAGCAGGGGGACAGCTGGAAGCTACACCTTC CASRGTAGSYTF
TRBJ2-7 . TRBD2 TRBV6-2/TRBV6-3 TGTGCCAGCAGTCGACTAGCGGGAGGCTACGAGCAGTACTTC CASSRLAGGYEQYF
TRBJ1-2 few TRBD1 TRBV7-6 TGTGCCAGCGACGCAGCAGGGGGGTTTGGCTACACCTTC CASDAAGGFGYTF
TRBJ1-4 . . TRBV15 TGTGCCACCAGCGCCCAAACCGGGGCAACTAATGAAAAACTGTTTTTT CATSAQTGATNEKLFF
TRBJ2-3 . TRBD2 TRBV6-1 TGTGCCAGCCATAGCGGGAGAGGCACAGATACGCAGTATTTT CASHSGRGTDTQYF
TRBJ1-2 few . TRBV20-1 TGCAGTGCTTACAGGGAAGCGAACTATGGCTACACCTTC CSAYREANYGYTF
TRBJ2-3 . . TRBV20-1 TGCAGTGCTAGAGCGGGCGATCCTACAGATACGCAGTATTTT CSARAGDPTDTQYF
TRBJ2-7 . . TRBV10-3 TGTGCCATCAGTGGGGCTATACTTGGACACGAGCAGTACTTC CAISGAILGHEQYF
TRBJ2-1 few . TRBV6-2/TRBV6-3 TGTGCCAGCAGTCAGATACTACAGCGAACTACCTACAATGAGCAGTTCTTC CASSQILQRTTYNEQFF
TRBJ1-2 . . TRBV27 TGTGCCAGCAGTTTACGGGGTAACTATGGCTACACCTTC CASSLRGNYGYTF
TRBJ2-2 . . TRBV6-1 TGTGCCAGCAGCCCCCTAGCGCCCGGGGAGCTGTTTTTT CASSPLAPGELFF
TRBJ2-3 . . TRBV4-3 TGCGCCAGCAGCCAAGATGGGGGAGATACGCAGTATTTT CASSQDGGDTQYF
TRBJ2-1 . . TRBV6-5 TGTGCCAGCAGTTACCGACTAGATGAGCAGTTCTTC CASSYRLDEQFF
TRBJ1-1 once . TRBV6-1 TGTGCCAGCAGCGGCGCGACCGGCACTGAAGCTTTCTTT CASSGATGTEAFF
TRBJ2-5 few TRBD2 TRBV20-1 TGCAGTGCTAGAGAGGGACTACAAGAGACCCAGTACTTC CSAREGLQETQYF
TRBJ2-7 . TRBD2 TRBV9 TGTGCCAGCAGCGTTGCCGCGGGGGTGGGTGAGCAGTACTTC CASSVAAGVGEQYF
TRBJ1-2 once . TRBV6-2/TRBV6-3 TGTGCCAGCAGTCCGTCCGGGGGCGCGCTCGGTGGCTACACCTTC CASSPSGGALGGYTF
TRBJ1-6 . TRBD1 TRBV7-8 TGTGCCAGCAGCTTAGCAGGGACAGGGGCGTCACCCCTCCACTTT CASSLAGTGASPLHF
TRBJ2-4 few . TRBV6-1 TGTGCCAGCAGTGAAAACCCTGGTCCCTGGGCCAAAAACATTCAGTACTTC CASSENPGPWAKNIQYF
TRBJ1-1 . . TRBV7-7 TGTGCTAGCAGCCCCTTACCGAACACTGAAGCTTTCTTT CASSPLPNTEAFF
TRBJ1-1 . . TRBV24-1 TGTGCCACCAGTGATTCAACCCCAGGCGGAACAACTGAAGCTTTCTTT CATSDSTPGGTTEAFF
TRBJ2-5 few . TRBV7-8 TGTGCCAGCAGCTTACCGGCTAGCCGGGAGACCCAGTACTTC CASSLPASRETQYF
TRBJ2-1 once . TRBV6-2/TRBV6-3 TGTGCCAGCAGTTACCGGGGGAACTACAATGAGCAGTTCTTC CASSYRGNYNEQFF
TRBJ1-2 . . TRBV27 TGTGCCAGCAGTAGGGCGGGGGGGGTACACTATGGCTACACCTTC CASSRAGGVHYGYTF
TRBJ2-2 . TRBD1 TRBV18 TGTGCCAGCTCACCACAACAGGGGGCGAGCACCGGGGAGCTGTTTTTT CASSPQQGASTGELFF
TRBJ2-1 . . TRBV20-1 TGCAGTGCTGACCACAGAAGCTCCTACAATGAGCAGTTCTTC CSADHRSSYNEQFF
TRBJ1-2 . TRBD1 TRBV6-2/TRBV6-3 TGTGCCAGCAGTTACGAATGGGACAGATCGTATGGCTACACCTTC CASSYEWDRSYGYTF
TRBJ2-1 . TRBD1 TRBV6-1 TGTGCCAGCAGCTCCCAGGGACAGAGAGCCTACAATGAGCAGTTCTTC CASSSQGQRAYNEQFF
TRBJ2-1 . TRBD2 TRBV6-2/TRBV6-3 TGTGCCAGCCGGCGGGAGGGCGGGTATGAGCAGTTCTTC CASRREGGYEQFF
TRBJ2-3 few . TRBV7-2 TGTGCCAGCAGCTCCTACCGGGATACGCAGTATTTT CASSSYRDTQYF
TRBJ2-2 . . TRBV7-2 TGTGCCAGCAGCCCAGGCAGGGCCACCGGGGAGCTGTTTTTT CASSPGRATGELFF
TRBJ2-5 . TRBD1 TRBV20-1 TGCAGTGCTAGACCCGCCGGGACAGGGGGACTTAAGGGTTTTCAGGAGACCCAGTACTTC CSARPAGTGGLKGFQETQYF
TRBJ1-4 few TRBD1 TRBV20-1 TGCAGTGCAACCGGACAGGGGGCTGGAGAAAAACTGTTTTTT CSATGQGAGEKLFF
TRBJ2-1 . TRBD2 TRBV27 TGTGCCAGCAGTTTACTAGCGGGAGGGACCAATGAGCAGTTCTTC CASSLLAGGTNEQFF
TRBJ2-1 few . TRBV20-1 TGCAGTGCTAGAACGTGGGAGGCATACAATGAGCAGTTCTTC CSARTWEAYNEQFF
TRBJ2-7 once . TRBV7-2 TGTGCCAGCAGTCTTATACAGGGATACGAGCAGTACTTC CASSLIQGYEQYF
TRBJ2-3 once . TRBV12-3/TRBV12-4 TGTGCCAGCAGTTTGCGGGCTAGCGTCAGGGATACGCAGTATTTT CASSLRASVRDTQYF
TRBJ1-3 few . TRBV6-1 TGTGCCAGCAGTGGGCGTCGGGTGGAAAACACCATATATTTT CASSGRRVENTIYF
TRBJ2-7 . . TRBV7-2 TGTGCCAGCAGCTTACTGGGCACAAATTCCTACGAGCAGTACTTC CASSLLGTNSYEQYF
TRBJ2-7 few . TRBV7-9 TGTGCCAGCGGCCCGGAGGCTGGCGAGCAGTACTTC CASGPEAGEQYF